The clone carrying this TCR beta chain appeared a single time. The CDR3 runs 15 residues. The ends lost 9 bases at V and 1 base at J; junction bases unmatched: 7. CDR1 is SNHLY, CDR2 FYNNEI, per germline. The sample is drawn from a study of blood T cell repertoires in COVID-19. Profiling relied on immunoSEQ multiplex PCR, and the TCRdb table lists in-frame clones only, not all of them. In the table there are around 500,000 clones, 80% to 90% of which are singletons. This clonotype originated in a woman aged 60-75 years who had recovered from COVID-19. Sequenced material: PBMCs or T cells enriched from blood (not recorded which). The chain is built from TRBV2 and TRBJ1-5; the match to TRBD1 covers 9 bases. CDR3 DNA: TGTGCCAGTGGAGGGGACAGGGCAAGCAATCAGCCCCAGCATTTT. Translated: CASGGDRASNQPQHF.